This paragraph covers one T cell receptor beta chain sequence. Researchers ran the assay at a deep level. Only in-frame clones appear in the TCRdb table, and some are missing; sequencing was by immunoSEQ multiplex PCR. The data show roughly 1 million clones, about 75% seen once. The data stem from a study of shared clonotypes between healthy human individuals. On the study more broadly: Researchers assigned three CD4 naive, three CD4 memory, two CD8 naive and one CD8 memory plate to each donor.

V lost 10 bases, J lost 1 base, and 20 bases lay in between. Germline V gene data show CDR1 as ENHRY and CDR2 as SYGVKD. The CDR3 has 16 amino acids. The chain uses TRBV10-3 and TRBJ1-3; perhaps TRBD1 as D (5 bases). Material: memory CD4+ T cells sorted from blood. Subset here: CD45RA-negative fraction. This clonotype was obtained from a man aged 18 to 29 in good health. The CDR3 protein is CATTRRGGDSGNTIYF. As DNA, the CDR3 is TGTGCCACCACCCGACGGGGGGGGGATTCTGGAAACACCATATATTTT.